This T cell receptor (beta chain) was profiled in a study of STAT3 mutations in large granular lymphocyte leukemia. About the research overall: Among longitudinally sequenced T-LGLL patients, roughly half had canonical activating STAT3 mutations detected. Study-level findings and limits: Every T-cell large granular lymphocyte leukemia patient had at least one immunodominant TCR beta clonotype.

Sequencing was performed with immunoSEQ multiplex PCR; in TCRdb, only in-frame clones are kept and a portion is missing. The sample comprises about 42,000 clones, about three quarters of which are singletons, and approximately 0.39% rests with the top ten. As concerns this clone: No antigen is known for it.

Material for sequencing was PBMCs. The TCR sequence derives from a human donor with T large granular lymphocyte leukemia. Some clones in this sample may be carry-over from other donors' samples.

This chain's CDR3 is CASSQVDRAAYEQYF. The DNA for the CDR3 is TGCGCCAGCAGCCAAGTGGACCGGGCAGCCTACGAGCAGTACTTC. This chain connects TRBV4-1 to TRBJ2-7; D unresolved. V was shortened by 1 base and J by 2 bases, with 12 bases between the two germline ends. Germline V gives CDR1 MGHRA, CDR2 YSYEKL. This CDR3 comprises 15 residues.